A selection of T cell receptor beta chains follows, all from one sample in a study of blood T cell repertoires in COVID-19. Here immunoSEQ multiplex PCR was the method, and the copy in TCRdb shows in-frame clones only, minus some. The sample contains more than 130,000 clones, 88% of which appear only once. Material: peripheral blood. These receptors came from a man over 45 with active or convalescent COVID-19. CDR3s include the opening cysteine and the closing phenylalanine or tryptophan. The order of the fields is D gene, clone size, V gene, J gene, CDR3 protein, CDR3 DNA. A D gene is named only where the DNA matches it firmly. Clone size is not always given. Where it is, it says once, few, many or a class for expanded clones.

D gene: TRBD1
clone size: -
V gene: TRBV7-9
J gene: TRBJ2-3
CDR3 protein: CASSKRTGSTGGTDTQYF
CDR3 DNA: TGTGCCAGCAGTAAGAGGACAGGGAGTACGGGGGGCACAGATACGCAGTATTTT

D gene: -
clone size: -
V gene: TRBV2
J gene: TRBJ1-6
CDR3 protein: CASSPGLNSPLHF
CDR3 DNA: TGTGCCAGCAGCCCGGGGTTAAATTCACCCCTCCACTTT

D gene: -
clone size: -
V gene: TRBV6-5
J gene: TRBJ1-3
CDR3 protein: CATSPGQPGNTIYF
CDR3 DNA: TGTGCCACCTCACCTGGACAGCCTGGAAACACCATATATTTT

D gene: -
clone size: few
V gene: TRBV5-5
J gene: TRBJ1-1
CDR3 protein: CASSLEWGPEAFF
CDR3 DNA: TGTGCCAGCAGCTTGGAATGGGGGCCGGAGGCTTTCTTT

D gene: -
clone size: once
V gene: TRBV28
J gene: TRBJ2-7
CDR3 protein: CASSLYGGAYEQYF
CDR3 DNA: TGTGCCAGCAGTTTATATGGGGGGGCGTACGAGCAGTACTTC

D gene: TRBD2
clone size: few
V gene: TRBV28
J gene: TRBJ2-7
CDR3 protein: CASSSPGLAGAYEQYF
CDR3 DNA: TGTGCCAGCAGTTCCCCGGGACTAGCGGGAGCCTACGAGCAGTACTTC

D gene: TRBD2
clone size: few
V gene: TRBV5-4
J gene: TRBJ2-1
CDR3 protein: CASSLGATSGSYNEQFF
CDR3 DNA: TGTGCCAGCAGCTTGGGGGCGACTAGCGGGAGCTACAATGAGCAGTTCTTC

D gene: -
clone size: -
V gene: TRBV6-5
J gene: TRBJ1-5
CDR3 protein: CASRPGMISNQPQHF
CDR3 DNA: TGTGCCAGCCGACCGGGGATGATCAGCAATCAGCCCCAGCATTTT

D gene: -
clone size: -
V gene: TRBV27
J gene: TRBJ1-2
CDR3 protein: CASSLQGPYGYTF
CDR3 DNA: TGTGCCAGCAGTTTGCAGGGGCCCTATGGCTACACCTTC

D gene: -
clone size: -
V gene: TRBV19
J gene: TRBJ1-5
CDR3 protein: CASSGGLGRPQHF
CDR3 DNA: TGTGCCAGTAGTGGAGGTCTAGGGAGGCCCCAGCATTTT

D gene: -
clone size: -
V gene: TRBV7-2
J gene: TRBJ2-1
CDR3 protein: CASSQNQYNEQFF
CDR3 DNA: TGTGCCAGCAGCCAAAATCAGTACAATGAGCAGTTCTTC

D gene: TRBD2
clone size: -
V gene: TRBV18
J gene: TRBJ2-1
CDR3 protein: CASSPLLAGVYNEQFF
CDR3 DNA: TGTGCCAGCTCACCGCTTCTAGCGGGAGTCTACAATGAGCAGTTCTTC

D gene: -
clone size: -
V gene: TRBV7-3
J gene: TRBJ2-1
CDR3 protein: CASSYQQNNEQFF
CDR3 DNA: TGTGCCAGCAGCTACCAACAGAACAATGAGCAGTTCTTC

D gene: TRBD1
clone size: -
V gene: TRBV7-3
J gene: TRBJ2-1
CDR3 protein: CASSALGQGANEQFF
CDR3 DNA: TGTGCCAGCAGCGCCCTGGGGCAGGGGGCCAATGAGCAGTTCTTC

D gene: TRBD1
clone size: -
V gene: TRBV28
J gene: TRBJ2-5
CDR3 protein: CASRGQVRETQYF
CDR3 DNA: TGTGCCAGCAGGGGACAGGTCAGAGAGACCCAGTACTTC

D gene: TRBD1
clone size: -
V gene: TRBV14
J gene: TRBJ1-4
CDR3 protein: CASSQYRGQGEKLFF
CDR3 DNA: TGTGCCAGCAGCCAGTACAGGGGGCAGGGTGAAAAACTGTTTTTT

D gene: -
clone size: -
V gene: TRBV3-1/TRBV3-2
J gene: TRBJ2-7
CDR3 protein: CASSQVMGGGSTYEQYF
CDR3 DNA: TGTGCCAGCAGCCAAGTCATGGGCGGCGGGTCAACCTACGAGCAGTACTTC

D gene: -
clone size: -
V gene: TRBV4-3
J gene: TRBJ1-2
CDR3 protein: CASSQAPPRGADYGYTF
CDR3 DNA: TGCGCCAGCAGCCAAGCTCCTCCCCGGGGGGCGGACTATGGCTACACCTTC

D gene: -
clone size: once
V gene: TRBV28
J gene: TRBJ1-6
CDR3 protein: CASSIGVPLHF
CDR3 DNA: TGTGCCAGCAGTATAGGGGTACCCCTCCACTTT

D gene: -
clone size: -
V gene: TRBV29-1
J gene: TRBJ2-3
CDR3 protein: CSVPSLVFTDTQYF
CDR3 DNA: TGCAGCGTTCCGTCTCTAGTTTTCACAGATACGCAGTATTTT

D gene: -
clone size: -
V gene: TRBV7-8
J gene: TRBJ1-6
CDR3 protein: CASSPQGRSPLHF
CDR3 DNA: TGTGCCAGCAGCCCCCAGGGGCGGTCACCCCTCCACTTT

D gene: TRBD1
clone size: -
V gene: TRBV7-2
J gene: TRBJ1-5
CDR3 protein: CASSLGQGGATRPQHF
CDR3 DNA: TGTGCCAGCAGCTTAGGACAGGGGGGAGCTACGAGGCCCCAGCATTTT

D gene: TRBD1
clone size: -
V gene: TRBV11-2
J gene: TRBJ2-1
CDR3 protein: CASSFRDRGVNEQFF
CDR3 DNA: TGTGCCAGCAGCTTCCGGGACAGGGGCGTCAATGAGCAGTTCTTC

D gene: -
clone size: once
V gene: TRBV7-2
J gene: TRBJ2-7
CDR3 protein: CASSPGGVSYEQYF
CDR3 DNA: TGTGCCAGCAGCCCCGGAGGGGTCTCCTACGAGCAGTACTTC

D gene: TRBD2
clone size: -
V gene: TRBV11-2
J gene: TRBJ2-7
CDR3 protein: CASSSLSGRKTYEQYF
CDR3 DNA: TGTGCCAGCAGCTCCCTTAGCGGGAGAAAAACCTACGAGCAGTACTTC

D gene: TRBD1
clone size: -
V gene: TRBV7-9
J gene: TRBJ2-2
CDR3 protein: CASSPRKDRAGTGELFF
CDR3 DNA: TGTGCCAGCAGCCCGCGGAAGGACAGGGCGGGCACCGGGGAGCTGTTTTTT

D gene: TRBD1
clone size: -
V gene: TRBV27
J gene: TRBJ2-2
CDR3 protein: CASSPGTGGLDTGELFF
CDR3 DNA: TGTGCCAGCAGTCCCGGGACAGGGGGCTTGGACACCGGGGAGCTGTTTTTT

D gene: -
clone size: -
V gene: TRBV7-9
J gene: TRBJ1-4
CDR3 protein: CASSSSREKLFF
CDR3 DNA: TGTGCCAGCAGCTCGTCGCGTGAAAAACTGTTTTTT

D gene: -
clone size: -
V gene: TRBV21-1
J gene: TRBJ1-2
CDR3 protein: CASSKTFPRKVGYTF
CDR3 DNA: TGTGCCAGCAGCAAAACGTTCCCCAGAAAAGTGGGCTACACCTTC

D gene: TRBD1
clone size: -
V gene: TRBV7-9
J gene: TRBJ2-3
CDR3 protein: CASSSRTGNTQYF
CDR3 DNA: TGTGCCAGCAGCTCACGGACAGGGAATACGCAGTATTTT

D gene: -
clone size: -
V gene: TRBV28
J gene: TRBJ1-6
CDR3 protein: CASSSQWGGKTPLHF
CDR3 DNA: TGTGCCAGCAGTTCCCAATGGGGGGGGAAGACACCCCTCCACTTT

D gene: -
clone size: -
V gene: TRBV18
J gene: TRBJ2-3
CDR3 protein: CASSPRVRGTDTQYF
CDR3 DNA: TGTGCCAGCTCACCCAGGGTACGTGGCACAGATACGCAGTATTTT

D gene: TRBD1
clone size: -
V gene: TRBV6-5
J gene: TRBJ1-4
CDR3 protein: CASRYRGNEKLFF
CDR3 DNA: TGTGCCAGCAGATACAGGGGGAATGAAAAACTGTTTTTT

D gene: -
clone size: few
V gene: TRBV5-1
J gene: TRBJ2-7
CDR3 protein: CASSLRVSYEQYF
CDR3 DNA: TGCGCCAGCAGCTTGCGGGTCTCCTACGAGCAGTACTTC

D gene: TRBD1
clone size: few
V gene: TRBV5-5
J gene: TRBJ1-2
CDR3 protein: CASSSGEDREDGYTF
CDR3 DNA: TGTGCCAGCAGCTCAGGGGAGGACAGGGAGGATGGCTACACCTTC

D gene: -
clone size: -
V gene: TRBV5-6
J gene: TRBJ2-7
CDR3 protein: CASSWGTGYEQYF
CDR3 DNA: TGTGCCAGCAGCTGGGGGACTGGCTACGAGCAGTACTTC

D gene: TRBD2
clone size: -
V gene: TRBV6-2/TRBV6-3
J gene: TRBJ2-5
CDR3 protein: CASSPTSGSGETQYF
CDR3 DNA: TGTGCCAGCAGCCCTACTAGCGGGAGTGGAGAGACCCAGTACTTC

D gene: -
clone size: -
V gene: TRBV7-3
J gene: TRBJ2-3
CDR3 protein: CASSLTDDWRDTQYF
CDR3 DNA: TGTGCCAGCAGCTTAACGGACGACTGGAGGGATACGCAGTATTTT